This is a list of T cell receptor beta chains from one sample in a study of metastatic and nonmetastatic thyroid tumors. TCRdb re-processed the PCR reads through MiXCR. The data contain around 20,000 clones, 20% to 25% of them singletons. The specimen sequenced was tumor tissue. These TCRs come from a female donor with papillary thyroid cancer or a benign thyroid nodule (not recorded which). Some clones in this sample may be carry-over from other donors' samples. The CDR3 runs from the conserved cysteine through the conserved F or W. A D gene is named only where the DNA matches it firmly. Not every row has a clone size; where given, it reads once, few, many or a size class.

D	size	V	J	DNA	CDR3
TRBD1	many	TRBV18	TRBJ2-7	TGTGCCAGCTCTCCTGGACAGGGGGGGATCTACGAGCAGTACTTC	CASSPGQGGIYEQYF
NA	few	TRBV11-2	TRBJ1-1	TGTGCCAGCAGCTTAGACGTCCTGAACACTGAAGCTTTCTTT	CASSLDVLNTEAFF
NA	many	TRBV2	TRBJ2-2	TGTGCCAGCAGTCCGTTATTCGCGAACACCGGGGAGCTGTTTTTT	CASSPLFANTGELFF
NA	NA	TRBV11-1	TRBJ2-3	TGTGCCAGCAGCGCCTATGGATATAGCACAGATACGCAGTATTTT	CASSAYGYSTDTQYF
NA	medium-sized	TRBV11-3	TRBJ2-7	TGTGCCAGCGGGCAGACTTATCAGCAGTACTTC	CASGQTYQQYF
NA	NA	TRBV2	TRBJ2-7	TGTGCCAGCAGTGACCCCCGGGGCGAGCAGTACTTC	CASSDPRGEQYF
NA	many	TRBV20-1	TRBJ2-3	TGCAGTGCTTCGGGTAGTTCGGCGGCAGCACGAGATACGCAGTATTTT	CSASGSSAAARDTQYF
TRBD1	many	TRBV30	TRBJ1-5	TGTGCCTGGAGTGTACGGACAGGGGTCAATCAGCCCCAGCATTTT	CAWSVRTGVNQPQHF
NA	NA	TRBV20-1	TRBJ2-7	TGCAGTGCTAGAGGGAGGGACGAGCAGTACTTC	CSARGRDEQYF
NA	NA	TRBV5-1	TRBJ2-3	TGCGCCAGCAGCTTGTCCAGCGGACTCACAGATACGCAGTATTTT	CASSLSSGLTDTQYF
NA	NA	TRBV7-2	TRBJ1-3	TGTGCCAGCAGCTTAGCGTATCGGCTATCTGGAAACACCATATATTTT	CASSLAYRLSGNTIYF
TRBD1	NA	TRBV28	TRBJ1-3	TGTGCCAGCAGTTCCGCCCCCGGGACAGGGGTAGCTTCGTCTGGAAACACCATATATTTT	CASSSAPGTGVASSGNTIYF
TRBD2	NA	TRBV6-1	TRBJ2-2	TGTGCCAGCAGGGGAAGCGGGAGGGTGAACACCGGGGAGCTGTTTTTT	CASRGSGRVNTGELFF
NA	few	TRBV4-2	TRBJ2-1	TGTGCCAGCAGCCAAGATATTGGGGGAGAGCAGTTCTTC	CASSQDIGGEQFF
TRBD2	few	TRBV2	TRBJ2-3	TGTGCCAGCAGTGGAGGCGGGAGCCCCACAGATACGCAGTATTTT	CASSGGGSPTDTQYF
NA	many	TRBV6-5	TRBJ2-7	TGTGCCAGCAGTTACCGGGGACAACCCAGGGACGAGCAGTACTTC	CASSYRGQPRDEQYF
NA	many	TRBV6-1	TRBJ2-1	TGTGCCAGCAGTCAATTCCGGGACTTCAATGAGCAGTTCTTC	CASSQFRDFNEQFF
NA	medium-sized	TRBV20-1	TRBJ2-2	TGCAGTGCGAAGAGGCGGGACCCGAACACCGGGGAGCTGTTTTTT	CSAKRRDPNTGELFF
NA	many	TRBV27	TRBJ1-4	TGTGCCAGCAGTTGGGAGAGGGGTGAAAAACTGTTTTTT	CASSWERGEKLFF
TRBD1	NA	TRBV5-1	TRBJ2-1	TGCGCCAGCAGCTTGGAACAGGGGGCTCGGGCCAATGAGCAGTTCTTC	CASSLEQGARANEQFF
NA	few	TRBV10-1	TRBJ2-7	TGCGCCAGCAGTGAGGCAGGGGTAGCCGACGAGCAGTACTTC	CASSEAGVADEQYF
TRBD1	few	TRBV28	TRBJ2-7	TGTGCCAGCAGTGTCCTCGGACAGGGGGTCTACGAGCAGTACTTC	CASSVLGQGVYEQYF
NA	few	TRBV10-3	TRBJ2-7	TGTGCCATCAGTGCAGGAGACAGTTCCTACGAGCAGTACTTC	CAISAGDSSYEQYF
NA	NA	TRBV20-1	TRBJ2-7	TGCAGTGCTAACCCCACATCCGCTTTTGGCTACGAGCAGTACTTC	CSANPTSAFGYEQYF
TRBD1	few	TRBV7-8	TRBJ2-7	TGTGCCAGCAGCTTAAAACGGGCGGGACAGGAGTCCTACGAGCAGTACTTC	CASSLKRAGQESYEQYF
TRBD1	few	TRBV27	TRBJ2-1	TGTGCCAGCAGTCTACAAATCCGGGACAGAGCCTACAATGAGCAGTTCTTC	CASSLQIRDRAYNEQFF
TRBD1	many	TRBV27	TRBJ1-6	TGTGCCAGCAGTTTAGGACAGGGGGCTGTGTCACCCCTCCACTTT	CASSLGQGAVSPLHF
TRBD2	NA	TRBV11-2	TRBJ2-1	TGTGCCAGCAGCTTAGACGTAGCGGGAGGAATCAATGAGCAGTTCTTC	CASSLDVAGGINEQFF
NA	NA	TRBV7-7	TRBJ2-5	TGTGCTAGCAGCCCCCCGCAGGGAATAGGGACCCAGTACTTC	CASSPPQGIGTQYF
NA	many	TRBV6-1	TRBJ1-6	TGTGCCAGCAGCCCGGGGCCTGGGAATTCACCCCTCCACTTT	CASSPGPGNSPLHF
TRBD1	NA	TRBV24-1	TRBJ2-1	TGTGCCACCAGTGATCGGGGACAGGGAATAAACAATGAGCAGTTCTTC	CATSDRGQGINNEQFF
NA	NA	TRBV11-2	TRBJ1-1	TGTGCCAGCAGCTTAACCCGGGACACTGAAGCTTTCTTT	CASSLTRDTEAFF
TRBD2	NA	TRBV11-1	TRBJ2-1	TGTGCCAGCAGCCCATCAGGCGGGGGAGGTTGGGATGAGCAGTTCTTC	CASSPSGGGGWDEQFF
NA	NA	TRBV11-2	TRBJ1-5	TGTGCCAGCAGCCTAGTCGCAGTGAATCATCCCCAGCATTTT	CASSLVAVNHPQHF
TRBD1	NA	TRBV11-1	TRBJ2-7	TGTGCCAGCAGCTGGAACAGGGGTTTCTCCTACGAGCAGTACTTC	CASSWNRGFSYEQYF
NA	medium-sized	TRBV6-1	TRBJ2-7	TGTGCCAGCAGTCTTGGGACCGAGCAGTACTTC	CASSLGTEQYF
TRBD1	NA	TRBV3-1	TRBJ2-7	TGTGCCAGCAGCCTTTACCCAGCGGACAGGGTAGGCGAGCAGTACTTC	CASSLYPADRVGEQYF
TRBD2	few	TRBV12-3/TRBV12-4	TRBJ2-7	TGTGCCAGCAAGCCAGCGGGAGGTTCCTACGAGCAGTACTTC	CASKPAGGSYEQYF
TRBD2	NA	TRBV25-1	TRBJ2-7	TGTGCCAGCAGTCCCACCACCGGGACTAACGTGAAGGGTAGTCCTTACGAGCAGTACTTC	CASSPTTGTNVKGSPYEQYF
NA	few	TRBV11-2	TRBJ2-7	TGTGCCAGCAGCTTATCAGGGGCCACCTCCTACGAGCAGTACTTC	CASSLSGATSYEQYF
NA	few	TRBV6-1	TRBJ2-7	TGTGCCATCAGTGAACCCAGAGGGGAGCAGTACTTC	CAISEPRGEQYF
NA	few	TRBV7-8	TRBJ2-7	TGTGCCAGCAGCCCATCCGAGGGGTTCTACGAGCAGTACTTC	CASSPSEGFYEQYF
NA	NA	TRBV11-2	TRBJ1-1	TGTGCCAGCAGCCGGCTCGGGACAAACTCGAACACTGAAGCTTTCTTT	CASSRLGTNSNTEAFF
TRBD1	NA	TRBV4-2	TRBJ1-2	TGTGCCAGCAGCCAGCCGGGACAGGGGTTCTATGGCTACACCTTC	CASSQPGQGFYGYTF
TRBD2	NA	TRBV20-1	TRBJ2-1	TGCAGTGCCTTTAGGTGGGGGGGTGAGCAGTTCTTC	CSAFRWGGEQFF
TRBD2	many	TRBV6-4	TRBJ2-1	TGTGCCAGCAGTGATCTAGCGGGAGAGGCCTATGAGCAGTTCTTC	CASSDLAGEAYEQFF
NA	many	TRBV19	TRBJ2-6	TGTGCCAGTAGTATTCAGGGGACTGGGGCCAACGTCCTGACTTTC	CASSIQGTGANVLTF
TRBD2	NA	TRBV7-8	TRBJ2-7	TGTGCCAGCAGCTTTAGCGGGGGAAGCTCCTACGAGCAGTACTTC	CASSFSGGSSYEQYF